This T cell receptor beta chain was profiled in a study of blood T cell repertoires in COVID-19. Study summary: Acute and convalescent COVID-19 specimens originated in the United States, Italy and Spain.

Trimming left V 6 bases short and J 5 bases short, with 11 bases between. The CDR3 is 13 residues long. In the original processing: Researchers report that nucleated cell counts were estimated from reference gene primer amplification. This table comes from immunoSEQ multiplex PCR, and its TCRdb copy is limited to in-frame clones, with some not included. V, J and clone size are taken as reported in that table, and D and trimming were inferred from the DNA itself. The sample consists of about 300,000 clones, roughly 86% of them appearing once. Individuals aged roughly 18 to 90 years were recruited from around 22 US areas. Donors were grouped by their self-reported clinical history.

The sample was PBMCs or T cells enriched from blood (not recorded which). This chain uses TRBV12-3 or TRBV12-4 with TRBJ2-1, with D tentatively TRBD1 (6 bases). The clonotype comes from a woman aged 50 to 60 who had been exposed to COVID-19. CDR3 loop: CASSRDMNNEQFF. The CDR3 coding sequence is TGTGCCAGCAGCCGGGACATGAACAATGAGCAGTTCTTC.